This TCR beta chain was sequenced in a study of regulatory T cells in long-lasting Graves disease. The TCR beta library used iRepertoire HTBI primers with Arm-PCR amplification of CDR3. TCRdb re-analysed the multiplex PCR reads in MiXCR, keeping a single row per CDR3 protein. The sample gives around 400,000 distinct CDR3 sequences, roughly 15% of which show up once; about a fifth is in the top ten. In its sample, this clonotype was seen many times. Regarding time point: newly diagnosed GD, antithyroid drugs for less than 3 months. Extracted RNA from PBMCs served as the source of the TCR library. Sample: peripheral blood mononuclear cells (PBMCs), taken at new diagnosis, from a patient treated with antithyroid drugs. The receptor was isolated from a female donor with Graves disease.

CDR3 coding DNA: TGCAGCGTTGCTCCGGCTAGGGAAGTCACTGAAGCTTTCTTT. This codes for CSVAPAREVTEAFF. The rearrangement uses TRBV29-1 and TRBJ1-1; D call uncertain. V was clipped by 4 bases and J by 4 bases, with 16 bases between them. Germline lookup yields CDR1 SQVTM and CDR2 ANQGSEA. The CDR3 is 14 residues long.